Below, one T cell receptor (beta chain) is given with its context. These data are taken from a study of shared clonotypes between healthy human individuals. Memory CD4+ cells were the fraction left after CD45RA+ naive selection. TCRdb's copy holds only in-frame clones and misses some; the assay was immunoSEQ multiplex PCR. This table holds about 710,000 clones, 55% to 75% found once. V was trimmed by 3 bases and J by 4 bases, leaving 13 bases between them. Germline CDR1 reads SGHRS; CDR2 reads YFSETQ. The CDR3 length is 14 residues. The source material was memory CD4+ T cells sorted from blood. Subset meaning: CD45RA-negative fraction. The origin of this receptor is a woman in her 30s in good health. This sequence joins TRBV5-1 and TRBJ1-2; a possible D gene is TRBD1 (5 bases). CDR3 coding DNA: TGCGCCAGCAGCTCGGGGACGGTGATCTATGGCTACACCTTC. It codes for CASSSGTVIYGYTF.